The rows below give T cell receptor beta chains drawn from one sample of a study of response to subunit inactivated influenza vaccine. MiXCR, applied by TCRdb to the RT-PCR reads, yields one record per CDR3 protein. The sample lists about 700,000 distinct CDR3 sequences, about 14% occurring once. The source was PBMCs from blood, collected 14 to 15 days before vaccination. These receptors originate from a middle-aged man who received an inactivated influenza vaccine. Both conserved end residues are part of each CDR3. The D gene is left open where the match is weak. Rows give clone size only sometimes, using once, few, many, or a class for an expanded clone.

>NA|NA|TRBJ1-1|TRBV7-2
TGTGCCAGCAGCTTACGGACCGAGAACACTGAAGCTTTCTTT
CASSLRTENTEAFF
>TRBD1|few|TRBJ2-5|TRBV24-1
TGTGCCACCAGTGCGACAGGGGAAAAGGCCCAGTACTTC
CATSATGEKAQYF
>NA|NA|TRBJ2-7|TRBV27
TGTGCCAGCAGTTTATACCCAGGGAGCTCCTACGAGCAGTACTTC
CASSLYPGSSYEQYF
>NA|many|TRBJ2-4|TRBV5-1
TGCGCCAGCAGCTTGATTTCAGGGGACATTCAGTACTTC
CASSLISGDIQYF
>NA|NA|TRBJ2-1|TRBV19
TGTGCCAGTAGTATTCCAGGGTGGAATGAGCAGTTCTTC
CASSIPGWNEQFF
>NA|NA|TRBJ2-7|TRBV6-5
TGTGCCAGCAGTTACTCCCCTTACCCCGGATACTCCTACGAGCAGTACTTC
CASSYSPYPGYSYEQYF
>NA|few|TRBJ2-5|TRBV7-2
TGTGCCAGCAGCTTAGTATTTGCGGAGACCCAGTACTTC
CASSLVFAETQYF
>NA|few|TRBJ1-1|TRBV4-3
TGCGCCAGCAGCCAAAATGCCGGGACAAGGAACACTGAAGCTTTCTTT
CASSQNAGTRNTEAFF
>NA|NA|TRBJ2-6|TRBV7-3
TGTGCCAGCGGAAAATCGACAGGTATCCCTGGGGCCAACGTCCTGACTTTC
CASGKSTGIPGANVLTF
>NA|few|TRBJ2-3|TRBV7-8
TGTGCCAGCAGCTTATCTTCCGGAGGCGCAATGATTGATACGCAGTATTTT
CASSLSSGGAMIDTQYF
>TRBD1|NA|TRBJ1-6|TRBV5-1
TGCGCCAGCAGCTTGGGGACAGGGGCGGATAATTCACCCCTCCACTTT
CASSLGTGADNSPLHF
>NA|NA|TRBJ2-1|TRBV5-1
TGCGCCAGCAGCTCTTCGGTCTACAATGAGCAGTTCTTC
CASSSSVYNEQFF
>NA|few|TRBJ2-7|TRBV20-1
TGCAGTGCTAGAGATCTTAATAGGGACGAGCAGTACTTC
CSARDLNRDEQYF
>TRBD1|few|TRBJ2-2|TRBV20-1
TGCAGTGCTACCCCGACAGGGTTGGACACCGGGGAGCTGTTTTTT
CSATPTGLDTGELFF
>NA|many|TRBJ2-7|TRBV5-1
TGCGCCAGCAGCTTAACTAGTGACGAGCAGTACTTC
CASSLTSDEQYF
>NA|NA|TRBJ2-1|TRBV10-3
TGTGCCATCAGTGAGTCGGGACACTTTAATTTCTTC
CAISESGHFNFF
>NA|NA|TRBJ1-2|TRBV19
TGTGCCAGTAGTATACTCGGTCAGAACTATGGCTACACCTTC
CASSILGQNYGYTF
>NA|few|TRBJ2-1|TRBV4-3
TGCGCCAGCAGCCAAGACGGCTTCGCCGAAAACAATGAGCAGTTCTTC
CASSQDGFAENNEQFF
>NA|NA|TRBJ2-1|TRBV18
TGTGCCAGCTCAAAGGTTATTTATGAGCAGTTCTTC
CASSKVIYEQFF
>NA|once|TRBJ1-1|TRBV29-1
TGCAGCGTTTTAGGCCCCCAGGGGCGCACTGAAGCTTACTTT
CSVLGPQGRTEAYF
>TRBD1|NA|TRBJ2-1|TRBV20-1
TGCAGTGCTATGCGGGGGACAGGGCTGTACAATGAGCAGTTCTTC
CSAMRGTGLYNEQFF
>TRBD2|NA|TRBJ2-1|TRBV4-3
TGCGCCAGTGGGACTAGCGGGGGCTATGAGCAGTTCTTC
CASGTSGGYEQFF
>NA|few|TRBJ2-7|TRBV29-1
TGCAGCGTTGTCCGGGATACGGAGCAGTACTTC
CSVVRDTEQYF
>NA|few|TRBJ2-1|TRBV27
TGTGCCAGCAGTTGGGGTACAAACAATGAGCAGTTCTTC
CASSWGTNNEQFF
>NA|few|TRBJ2-7|TRBV11-2
TGTGCCAGTAGGGGTGGAGACGAGCAGTACTTC
CASRGGDEQYF
>NA|many|TRBJ2-1|TRBV30
TGTGCCTGGAGTGTACTATTGGGGGGAGTTCGAAATGAGCAGTTCTTC
CAWSVLLGGVRNEQFF
>NA|NA|TRBJ1-5|TRBV20-1
TGCAGTGCTAGCAGGTCGAGCAATCAGCCCCAGCATTTT
CSASRSSNQPQHF
>NA|few|TRBJ2-7|TRBV12-3/TRBV12-4
TGTGCCAGCAGTTTATCCTACAGGAGCTCCTACGAGCAGTACTTC
CASSLSYRSSYEQYF
>TRBD2|few|TRBJ2-3|TRBV11-2
TGTGCCAGCAGCTTAGGCATAGGGTCTAGCGGGGGGGCACGGTATGAGTATTTT
CASSLGIGSSGGARYEYF
>NA|NA|TRBJ1-1|TRBV10-3
TGTGCCATCAGTGACGGATACACTGAAGCTTTCTTT
CAISDGYTEAFF
>NA|NA|TRBJ2-1|TRBV20-1
TGCAGTGCTAGTCCTGGTGGCAGGGGAGAGCAGTTCTTC
CSASPGGRGEQFF
>NA|few|TRBJ1-2|TRBV20-1
TGCAGTGCTAGTGAGCGACGATACAACTATGGCTACACCTTC
CSASERRYNYGYTF
>NA|many|TRBJ1-2|TRBV5-5
TGTGCCAGCAGTTCGCCGGGGGACTATGGCTACACCTTC
CASSSPGDYGYTF
>NA|NA|TRBJ1-1|TRBV15
TGTGCCACCAGCAGAGAGAGGGGAGACACTGAAGCTTTCTTT
CATSRERGDTEAFF
>TRBD1|NA|TRBJ2-1|TRBV11-2
TGTGCCAGCAGCTTAGGGTCAGGGGGCGCCGAGGGGCAGTTCTTC
CASSLGSGGAEGQFF
>NA|NA|TRBJ2-5|TRBV20-1
TGCAGTGCTTTACTCGGGGACCCCCAAGAGACCCAGTACTTC
CSALLGDPQETQYF
>NA|NA|TRBJ2-7|TRBV29-1
TGCAGCGTGGGGGACAATTCCCCCTACGAGCAGTACTTC
CSVGDNSPYEQYF
>NA|NA|TRBJ1-5|TRBV4-3
TGCGCCAGCAGCCAAGGCAGGGCCCAGCCCCAGCATTTT
CASSQGRAQPQHF
>NA|few|TRBJ2-1|TRBV4-1
TGCGCCAGCAGCCGACGAACAGGGGGGGCTTACAATGAGCAGTTCTTC
CASSRRTGGAYNEQFF
>TRBD2|NA|TRBJ2-7|TRBV27
TGTGCCAGCAGTTCACCGGGACTAGCGGGCTCCTACGAGCAGTACTTC
CASSSPGLAGSYEQYF
>TRBD2|NA|TRBJ2-3|TRBV5-1
TGCGCCAGCAGCTTGTCAGGGCGGGAGGGAGATACGCAGTATTTT
CASSLSGREGDTQYF
>NA|NA|TRBJ2-3|TRBV27
TGTGCCAGCAGTCTAACATATGTTGCAGATACGCAGTATTTT
CASSLTYVADTQYF
>NA|many|TRBJ1-6|TRBV3-1
TGTGCCAGCAGCCAAGTGTTCTGGGGGCGGTCACCCCTCCACTTT
CASSQVFWGRSPLHF
>NA|NA|TRBJ2-2|TRBV3-1
TGTGCCAGCAGCCAAGAAGGTCAGGCGAACACCGGGGAGCTGTTTTTT
CASSQEGQANTGELFF
>NA|NA|TRBJ2-2|TRBV5-6
TGTGCCAGCAGCTTGTTTTTTAGCGCCGGGGAGCTGTTTTTT
CASSLFFSAGELFF
>TRBD1|few|TRBJ1-2|TRBV4-3
TGCGCCAGCAGCCAAAGGACAGGGTTGGATGGCTACACCTTC
CASSQRTGLDGYTF
>TRBD1|few|TRBJ2-7|TRBV29-1
TGCAGCGTTGAGAGAAGCTTCGGGACAGGGGGCACCGGGGCGTCCGAGCAGTACTTC
CSVERSFGTGGTGASEQYF
>TRBD2|NA|TRBJ2-1|TRBV11-2
TGTGCCAGCAGCCCCCAGGTAGGGGGACTAGGGAGCAATGAGCAGTTCTTC
CASSPQVGGLGSNEQFF
>NA|many|TRBJ2-5|TRBV5-1
TGCGCCAGCAGCGGAGGCCAAGAGACCCAGTACTTC
CASSGGQETQYF
>TRBD2|NA|TRBJ2-1|TRBV29-1
TGCAGCACCCCCGGGGGGAAGATATACAATGAGCAGTTCTTC
CSTPGGKIYNEQFF
>TRBD1|few|TRBJ2-5|TRBV2
TGTGCCAGCAAGTCGGGACAGGGGCGCGAGACCCAGTACTTC
CASKSGQGRETQYF
>NA|NA|TRBJ2-7|TRBV3-1
TGTGCCAGCAGCCACGGACTTTCCTACGAGCAGTACTTC
CASSHGLSYEQYF
>NA|many|TRBJ2-1|TRBV12-3/TRBV12-4
TGTGCCAGCAGCCCAGACCCCGGAGGGTCCTACAATGAGCAGTTCTTC
CASSPDPGGSYNEQFF
>TRBD1|many|TRBJ2-7|TRBV7-2
TGTGCCAGCAGCCTCGGGACAGGGGGCGAGTACGAGCAGTACTTC
CASSLGTGGEYEQYF
>NA|NA|TRBJ2-3|TRBV9
TGTGCCAGCAGCCCCCGGAGGGCTAGCGTTACAGATACGCAGTATTTT
CASSPRRASVTDTQYF
>NA|NA|TRBJ1-5|TRBV14
TGTGCCAGCAGCCAGGCAGGGGCCAGGGTGCCCCAGCATTTT
CASSQAGARVPQHF
>TRBD2|few|TRBJ2-3|TRBV20-1
TGCAGTGCCTCTCCAGCGGGGGGCCTCACAGATACGCAGTATTTT
CSASPAGGLTDTQYF